The source of this TCR beta chain is a study of cytomegalovirus exposure and HLA in healthy donors. Study-wide results and limits: Later analysis showed TCR association rates varying by HLA locus, highest for DRB1 and lowest for HLA-C. It was shown in a later analysis that HLA-associated TCR beta chains were more clonally expanded than other, equally common chains. What was likely a sequencing artifact was a cluster of highly shared sequence variants. Later analysis identified several of the most significant clusters that appeared linked to common viral pathogens.

Amplification used 60 Vbeta primers and 13 Jbeta primers. Sequencing used immunoSEQ multiplex PCR; TCRdb keeps in-frame clones, though not all of them. The table records fewer than 200,000 clones, 87% of them present only once. The germline gives CDR1 SGHTA, CDR2 FQGTGA. Trimming shortened V by 5 bases and J by 8 bases, and 13 bases separated the two germline ends. The CDR3 extends over 14 amino acids. Concerning this clone: What it binds is unknown.

Material: PBMCs. The sequence was obtained from a boy aged 2 to 10 in good health and CMV-seronegative. The genes are TRBV7-3 and TRBJ1-6, with D perhaps matching TRBD1 (6 bases). The CDR3: CASSPGTRHSPLHF. The CDR3 DNA is TGTGCCAGCAGCCCCGGGACAAGGCATTCACCCCTCCACTTT.